This T cell receptor (beta chain) was recorded in a study of cytomegalovirus exposure and HLA in healthy donors. V dropped 2 bases and J dropped 3; count of bases not matched to a gene: 5. This CDR3 is built from 14 residues. Germline V lookup: CDR1 SGDLS, CDR2 YYNGEE. Repertoires were generated with immunoSEQ multiplex PCR, while TCRdb's copy carries only in-frame clones and drops some. The sample has around 150,000 clones; around 88% are singletons. The sequence was collected from a young woman in good health and CMV-seropositive. The V gene is TRBV9, the J gene TRBJ2-7; 7 nucleotides align to TRBD2. The sample consisted of PBMCs. CDR3 loop: CASSVGGQNYEQYF. Written as DNA, the CDR3 is TGTGCCAGCAGCGTGGGAGGGCAAAACTACGAGCAGTACTTC.